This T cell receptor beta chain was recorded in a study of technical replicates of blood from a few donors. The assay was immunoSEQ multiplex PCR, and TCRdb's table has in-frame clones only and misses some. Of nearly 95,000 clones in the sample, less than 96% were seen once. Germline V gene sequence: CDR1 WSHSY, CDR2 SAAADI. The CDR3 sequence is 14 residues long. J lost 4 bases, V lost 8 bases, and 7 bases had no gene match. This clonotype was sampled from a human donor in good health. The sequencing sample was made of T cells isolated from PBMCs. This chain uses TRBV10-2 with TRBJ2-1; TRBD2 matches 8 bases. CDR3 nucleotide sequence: TGCGCCAGCTGTAGCGGGAACACTTACAATGAGCAGTTCTTC. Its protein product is CASCSGNTYNEQFF.